The 8 T cell receptor beta chains below were found in one sample sequenced in a study of cytomegalovirus exposure and HLA in healthy donors. The PCR ran on 60 Vbeta and 13 Jbeta primers. TCRdb's table, derived via immunoSEQ multiplex PCR, lists solely in-frame clones and lacks some. The sample carries about 110,000 clones, around four fifths recorded once. The specimen was PBMCs. The receptors derive from a middle-aged woman in good health and CMV-seropositive.

V and J are TRBV9 and TRBJ1-3; 7 positions agree with TRBD1. The CDR3 consists of 15 residues. With V trimmed by 5 bases and J by 4 bases, 9 bases remained unmatched. Germline V gives CDR1 SGDLS, CDR2 YYNGEE. The CDR3 DNA is TGTGCCAGCAGTTCGGGCAGGGGGTTGGGAAACACCATATATTTT. Translated: CASSSGRGLGNTIYF.

CDR3 sequence (DNA): TGCGCCAGCAGCTCGGGACTACACCGGACAGATACGCAGTATTTT. Protein sequence: CASSSGLHRTDTQYF. This rearrangement joins TRBV5-1 to TRBJ2-3, with TRBD2 identical over 7 bases. This CDR3 spans 15 amino acids. V dropped 3 bases and J dropped 3; count of bases not matched to a gene: 7. Germline loops: CDR1 SGHRS, CDR2 YFSETQ.

This clone has only one observation. This chain links TRBV7-9 with TRBJ1-1, with 9 nucleotides matching TRBD1. The CDR3 sequence is 15 residues long. Per the germline V gene, CDR1 is SEHNR and CDR2 is FQNEAQ (reference sequence). Trimming took 4 bases from V and 7 from J; bases not matched to a gene: 10. Here the CDR3 reads CASSSQGTGLGEAFF. The DNA for the CDR3 is TGTGCCAGCAGCTCCCAAGGGACAGGGCTCGGTGAAGCTTTCTTT.

The chain recombines TRBV4-2 with TRBJ2-5; 11 nucleotides align to TRBD2. The end of the DNA fits TRBJ2-7 better, so the J call may be wrong. CDR1 is LGHNA, CDR2 YNFKEQ, per germline. There are 16 residues in the CDR3. The CDR3 coding sequence is TGTGCCAGCAGCCAGGTGACTAGCGGGGTCTCCTACGAGCAGTACTTC. Amino acids: CASSQVTSGVSYEQYF.

The V call is TRBV7-9, the J call TRBJ2-5, with D maybe TRBD2 (6 bases). The CDR3 contains 14 residues. Trimming stripped 5 bases from V and 5 bases from J, with 15 bases between. Germline V CDR1 and CDR2: SEHNR, FQNEAQ (reference sequence). The CDR3 region has the DNA TGTGCCAGCAGCCCAGTGGGGGGAGGTGAGACCCAGTACTTC. This codes for CASSPVGGGETQYF. Full variable domain (rest looked up from reference TRBV7-9 and TRBJ2-5): DTGVSQNPRHKITKRGQNVTFRCDPISEHNRLYWYRQTLGQGPEFLTYFQNEAQLEKSRLLSDRFSAERPKGSFSTLEIQRTEQGDSAMYLCASSPVGGGETQYFGPGTRLLVL.

The CDR3 sequence is CASSPQGDEQYF. The CDR3 coding sequence is TGCGCCAGCAGCCCACAGGGTGACGAGCAGTACTTC. The chain uses TRBV5-1 and TRBJ2-7; possibly TRBD1 for D (6 bases). Trimming left V 4 bases short and J 5 bases short, with 10 bases between. The CDR3 extends over 12 amino acids. Germline V gene lookup returns CDR1 SGHRS and CDR2 YFSETQ.

This chain uses TRBV6-5 with TRBJ1-2, with TRBD1 matching 7 bases. The CDR3 is made up of 13 amino acids. The V and J ends lost 5 bases and 3 bases, in that order; junction bases with no gene match: 3. CDR1 is MNHEY and CDR2 is SVGAGI in the germline V gene. CDR3 region: CASSDDRDYGYTF. The CDR3 DNA reads as TGTGCCAGCAGTGACGACAGGGACTATGGCTACACCTTC.

The chain recombines TRBV23-1 with TRBJ1-4, with D maybe TRBD1 (5 bases). TRBV23-1 is an open reading frame whose function is uncertain. V shed 3 bases and J shed 4 bases, with 15 bases lying between them. CDR3 length: 16 amino acids. CDR3 loop: CASSQQGLSLNEKLFF. The CDR3 coding sequence is TGCGCCAGCAGTCAGCAGGGACTTAGCCTTAATGAAAAACTGTTTTTT.